A selection of T cell receptor beta chains follows, all from one sample in a study of cytomegalovirus exposure and HLA in healthy donors. Clones were sequenced by immunoSEQ multiplex PCR, and TCRdb holds only the in-frame ones, with some missing. The sample contains some 120,000 clones, about 76% of which appear only once. Sequenced input: PBMCs. The receptors here all came from a woman aged 55 to 70 in good health and CMV-seropositive. Each CDR3 is given with its conserved first and last residue. D genes are given only for firm matches. The size entry is marked missing in some rows and otherwise reads once, few, many or a size class.

D gene | CDR3 length | clone size | J gene | V gene | CDR3 protein | CDR3 DNA
TRBD2 | 14 | . | TRBJ2-2 | TRBV6-1 | CASSGDAGGGELFF | TGTGCCAGCAGTGGGGACGCGGGGGGTGGGGAGCTGTTTTTT
. | 14 | few | TRBJ2-3 | TRBV7-2 | CASSLPTRSNTQYF | TGTGCCAGCAGCTTGCCAACTAGATCAAATACGCAGTATTTT
. | 15 | . | TRBJ1-2 | TRBV4-1 | CASSQEQGEDYGYTF | TGCGCCAGCAGCCAGGAACAGGGAGAAGACTATGGCTACACCTTC
. | 14 | . | TRBJ1-1 | TRBV5-1 | CASSRGVGGTEAFF | TGCGCCAGCAGCCGGGGGGTAGGAGGCACTGAAGCTTTCTTT
TRBD2 | 14 | . | TRBJ2-1 | TRBV2 | CASIGTSGDNEQFF | TGTGCCAGCATCGGGACTAGCGGAGACAATGAGCAGTTCTTC
. | 15 | . | TRBJ2-5 | TRBV7-9 | CSSSLSGRGRETQYF | TGTTCCAGCAGCCTGAGTGGTCGGGGGAGGGAGACCCAGTACTTC
. | 14 | . | TRBJ1-6 | TRBV6-1 | CASSDRDNNSPLHF | TGTGCCAGCAGCGACCGGGACAACAATTCACCCCTCCACTTT
. | 14 | . | TRBJ1-5 | TRBV11-2 | CASSLGTGPQPQHF | TGTGCCAGCAGCTTAGGAACAGGGCCCCAGCCCCAGCATTTT
. | 15 | . | TRBJ1-3 | TRBV5-6 | CASSYTVLSGNTIYF | TGTGCCAGCAGTTACACAGTCCTCTCTGGAAACACCATATATTTT
. | 14 | . | TRBJ2-5 | TRBV15 | CATSRGRVQETQYF | TGTGCCACCAGCAGAGGCCGAGTTCAAGAGACCCAGTACTTC
TRBD1 | 17 | . | TRBJ1-5 | TRBV19 | CASTDRGGHGSNQPQHF | TGTGCCAGTACCGACAGGGGGGGTCATGGGAGCAATCAGCCCCAGCATTTT
TRBD1 | 13 | . | TRBJ1-2 | TRBV4-3 | CASSLGQPYGYTF | TGCGCCAGCAGCTTGGGACAGCCCTATGGCTACACCTTC
. | 14 | once | TRBJ2-1 | TRBV4-3 | CASSQRGGGNEQFF | TGCGCCAGCAGCCAACGGGGAGGGGGCAATGAGCAGTTCTTC
TRBD1 | 12 | few | TRBJ1-1 | TRBV11-2 | CASSPGTDEAFF | TGTGCCAGCAGCCCCGGGACAGATGAAGCTTTCTTT
. | 14 | few | TRBJ2-7 | TRBV6-6 | CASSNERGTYEQYF | TGTGCCAGCAGCAACGAGCGAGGGACCTACGAGCAGTACTTC
. | 16 | . | TRBJ2-3 | TRBV7-2 | CASSAQTRPITDTQYF | TGTGCCAGCAGCGCTCAAACTAGACCCATCACAGATACGCAGTATTTT
. | 14 | . | TRBJ1-1 | TRBV4-1 | CASSQDRGNTEAFF | TGCGCCAGCAGCCAAGACAGGGGGAACACTGAAGCTTTCTTT
TRBD2 | 15 | . | TRBJ2-7 | TRBV4-1 | CASSQVAGGSYEQYF | TGCGCCAGCAGCCAAGTAGCGGGGGGCAGCTACGAGCAGTACTTC
. | 13 | . | TRBJ1-3 | TRBV9 | CASSVLGGNTIYF | TGTGCCAGCAGCGTTCTCGGTGGAAACACCATATATTTT
. | 15 | once | TRBJ1-2 | TRBV6-5 | CASSSRMGRGNGYTF | TGTGCCAGCAGTTCCCGGATGGGGAGGGGTAATGGCTACACCTTC
TRBD1 | 13 | . | TRBJ1-5 | TRBV2 | CASKGQVNQPQHF | TGTGCCAGCAAGGGACAGGTCAATCAGCCCCAGCATTTT
TRBD1 | 13 | . | TRBJ2-3 | TRBV19 | CASSTPTGDTQYF | TGTGCCAGTAGTACACCGACAGGGGATACGCAGTATTTT
. | 16 | . | TRBJ2-3 | TRBV6-5 | CASSYTTGKTADTQYF | TGTGCCAGCAGTTACACTACGGGGAAAACGGCAGATACGCAGTATTTT
. | 18 | . | TRBJ1-5 | TRBV7-8 | CASSLAGLPSGGNQPQHF | TGTGCCAGCAGCTTAGCTGGGCTACCGTCGGGGGGCAATCAGCCCCAGCATTTT
. | 14 | once | TRBJ1-5 | TRBV5-1 | CASSQGDSNQPQHF | TGCGCCAGCAGCCAAGGAGATAGCAATCAGCCCCAGCATTTT
. | 13 | . | TRBJ2-2 | TRBV19 | CASKDRNTGELFF | TGTGCCAGTAAGGACAGAAACACCGGGGAGCTGTTTTTT
. | 13 | . | TRBJ1-3 | TRBV6-1 | CASSEYSGNTIYF | TGTGCCAGCAGTGAATACTCTGGAAACACCATATATTTT
TRBD1 | 17 | once | TRBJ1-3 | TRBV30 | CAWSVQGPTFSGNTIYF | TGTGCCTGGAGTGTACAGGGGCCGACCTTCTCTGGAAACACCATATATTTT
TRBD1 | 14 | . | TRBJ2-3 | TRBV9 | CASSPGQGMNTQYF | TGTGCCAGCAGCCCGGGACAGGGGATGAATACGCAGTATTTT
. | 17 | . | TRBJ2-5 | TRBV7-6 | CASSLFSSGRVRETQYF | TGTGCCAGCAGCTTATTCAGCTCGGGCAGGGTCAGGGAGACCCAGTACTTC
TRBD1 | 17 | . | TRBJ2-7 | TRBV6-1 | CASSVGTGPASTYEQYF | TGTGCCAGCAGTGTGGGGACAGGTCCAGCCTCCACCTACGAGCAGTACTTC
TRBD2 | 15 | once | TRBJ2-7 | TRBV27 | CASSFIAGVPVEQYF | TGTGCCAGCAGCTTTATAGCGGGAGTTCCGGTCGAGCAGTACTTC
. | 15 | . | TRBJ2-2 | TRBV5-1 | CASSQGTPILGELFF | TGCGCCAGCAGCCAAGGGACACCAATCCTCGGGGAGCTGTTTTTT
. | 14 | . | TRBJ1-5 | TRBV6-1 | CASSEGRRNQPQHF | TGTGCCAGCAGTGAGGGGAGACGCAATCAGCCCCAGCATTTT
TRBD2 | 16 | medium-sized | TRBJ2-1 | TRBV27 | CASSSRREVFYNEQFF | TGTGCCAGCAGTTCCCGTCGGGAGGTTTTCTACAATGAGCAGTTCTTC
TRBD1 | 14 | . | TRBJ1-2 | TRBV6-4 | CASSAQGQGGGYTF | TGTGCCAGCAGTGCCCAAGGACAGGGCGGAGGCTACACCTTC
. | 15 | . | TRBJ2-1 | TRBV15 | CATRDFTSSYNEQFF | TGTGCCACCCGAGACTTTACCAGCTCCTACAATGAGCAGTTCTTC
TRBD2 | 13 | . | TRBJ2-7 | TRBV9 | CASGLAGPYEQYF | TGTGCCAGCGGGTTAGCGGGGCCTTACGAGCAGTACTTC
. | 13 | . | TRBJ2-1 | TRBV4-3 | CASSPATYNEQFF | TGCGCCAGCAGCCCAGCGACTTACAATGAGCAGTTCTTC
. | 15 | . | TRBJ1-3 | TRBV18 | CASSPQGPTGGTIYF | TGTGCCAGCTCACCACAGGGACCTACGGGAGGAACCATATATTTT
. | 13 | . | TRBJ1-1 | TRBV6-1 | CASRGGVNTEAFF | TGTGCCAGCAGAGGAGGGGTAAACACTGAAGCTTTCTTT
. | 17 | once | TRBJ2-1 | TRBV7-9 | CASSFSQPRRVSGEQFF | TGTGCCAGCAGCTTCTCCCAACCTCGGAGAGTATCGGGTGAGCAGTTCTTC
TRBD2 | 17 | . | TRBJ2-1 | TRBV4-2 | CASSYGLREGSYNEQFF | TGTGCCAGCAGCTACGGGTTGCGGGAGGGATCTTACAATGAGCAGTTCTTC
. | 8 | . | TRBJ1-1 | TRBV29-1 | CSVEGLFF | TGCAGCGTGGAGGGGCTTTTCTTT
. | 15 | . | TRBJ1-5 | TRBV30 | CAWSEGGYSNQPQHF | TGTGCCTGGAGTGAGGGAGGTTATAGCAATCAGCCCCAGCATTTT
TRBD2 | 15 | . | TRBJ2-5 | TRBV7-2 | CASSLPGLGQETQYF | TGTGCCAGCAGCTTACCGGGACTAGGGCAAGAGACCCAGTACTTC
TRBD1 | 13 | few | TRBJ1-1 | TRBV6-5 | CASWDRVNTEAFF | TGTGCCAGTTGGGACAGGGTGAACACTGAAGCTTTCTTT
. | 13 | few | TRBJ1-1 | TRBV11-2 | CASSLSGNTEAFF | TGTGCCAGCAGCTTATCGGGGAACACTGAAGCTTTCTTT
. | 14 | . | TRBJ1-2 | TRBV30 | CAWRAGAVLNGYTF | TGTGCCTGGAGAGCTGGGGCGGTCTTAAATGGCTACACCTTC
. | 15 | . | TRBJ1-5 | TRBV4-2 | CASSHFSGDYQPQHF | TGTGCCAGCAGCCACTTTTCGGGTGACTATCAACCCCAGCATTTT